This T cell receptor beta chain was sequenced for a study of blood T cell repertoires in COVID-19. Study background: T cells, B-cell-depleted T cells, or PBMCs supplied cDNA or gDNA.

The V gene end was trimmed by 7 bases and the J gene end by 6 bases; junction bases not matched to a gene: 10. Germline V lookup: CDR1 SNHLY, CDR2 FYNNEI. The CDR3 is 16 residues long. Assay used: immunoSEQ multiplex PCR; TCRdb lists only in-frame clones, some missing. The sample lists approximately 100,000 clones, 90% to 95% occurring once. This clonotype was obtained from a middle-aged man with acute or convalescent COVID-19. Sequences were obtained from peripheral blood. The gene calls are TRBV2 and TRBJ1-5, with 12 bases aligning to TRBD1. DNA for the CDR3: TGTGCCAGCACCCTCTGGGACAGGGGGCAAGGTCAGCCCCAGCATTTT. Translation: CASTLWDRGQGQPQHF. Using reference TRBV2 and TRBJ1-5 for the parts outside the CDR3, the full variable domain is EPEVTQTPSHQVTQMGQEVILRCVPISNHLYFYWYRQILGQKVEFLVSFYNNEISEKSEIFDDQFSVERPDGSNFTLKIRSTKLEDSAMYFCASTLWDRGQGQPQHFGDGTRLSIL.